This T cell receptor (beta chain) derives from a study of blood T cells in healthy people across ages. This clonotype has ten or more counts. Total RNA extracted from each sample amounted to at least 5.5 micrograms. Primed by a sample-barcoded 5' primer and a J-beta primer mix, a second PCR proceeded for about 6 to 11 cycles. TCRdb independently ran MiXCR on the 5' RACE reads; one entry per CDR3 protein. The profile covers more than 750,000 distinct CDR3 sequences, with around 29% appearing a single time and about a tenth taken by the ten largest. This same sample was also part of a study on T cells of mothers and their children. That report adds: Three healthy Caucasian mothers served as donors, and their six children did as well. Unrelated mother-child pairs always had slightly, but never significantly, lower normalized overlap than related pairs.

This sequence originates from a middle-aged woman in good health. The specimen was blood.

This CDR3 is CASSYSGQGSGYTF. The DNA for the CDR3 is TGTGCCAGCAGTTACTCTGGACAGGGCTCTGGCTACACCTTC. The gene calls are TRBV6-6 and TRBJ1-2; 8 positions agree with TRBD1. V was clipped by 0 bases and J by 7 bases; unmatched bases: 4. The CDR3 length is 14 residues. CDR1 and CDR2 (germline): MNHNY, SVGAGI (reference sequence).